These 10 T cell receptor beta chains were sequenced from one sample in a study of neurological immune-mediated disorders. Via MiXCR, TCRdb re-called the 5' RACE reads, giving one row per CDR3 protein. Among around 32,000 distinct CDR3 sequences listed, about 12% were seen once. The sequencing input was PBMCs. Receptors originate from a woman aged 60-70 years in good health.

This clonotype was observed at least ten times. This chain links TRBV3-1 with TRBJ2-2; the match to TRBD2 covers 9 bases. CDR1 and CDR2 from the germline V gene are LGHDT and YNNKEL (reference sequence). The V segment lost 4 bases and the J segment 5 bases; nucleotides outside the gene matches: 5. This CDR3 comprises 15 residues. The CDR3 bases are TGTGCCAGCAGCCCTCTGCGGGGGGGGACCGGGGAGCTGTTTTTT. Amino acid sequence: CASSPLRGGTGELFF.

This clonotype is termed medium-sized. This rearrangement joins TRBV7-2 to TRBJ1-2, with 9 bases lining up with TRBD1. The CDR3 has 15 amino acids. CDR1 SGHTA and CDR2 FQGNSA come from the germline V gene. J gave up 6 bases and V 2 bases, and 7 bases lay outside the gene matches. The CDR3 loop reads CASSLKDRGGDGYTF. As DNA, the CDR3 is TGTGCCAGCAGCTTAAAGGACAGGGGTGGAGATGGCTACACCTTC.

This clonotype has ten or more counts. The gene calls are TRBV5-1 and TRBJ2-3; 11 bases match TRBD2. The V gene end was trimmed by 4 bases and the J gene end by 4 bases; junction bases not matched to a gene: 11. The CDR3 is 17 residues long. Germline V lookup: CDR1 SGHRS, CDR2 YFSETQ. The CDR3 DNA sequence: TGCGCCAGCAGCGACGGTATAGCGGGGGGGCGCCCAGATACGCAGTATTTT. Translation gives CASSDGIAGGRPDTQYF.

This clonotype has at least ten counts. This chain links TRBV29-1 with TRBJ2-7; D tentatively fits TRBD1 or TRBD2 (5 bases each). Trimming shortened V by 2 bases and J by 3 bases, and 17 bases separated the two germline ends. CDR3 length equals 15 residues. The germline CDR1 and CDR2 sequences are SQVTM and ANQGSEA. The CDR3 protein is CSVERATGGLYEQYF. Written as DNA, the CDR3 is TGCAGCGTTGAAAGGGCCACAGGCGGACTCTACGAGCAGTACTTC.

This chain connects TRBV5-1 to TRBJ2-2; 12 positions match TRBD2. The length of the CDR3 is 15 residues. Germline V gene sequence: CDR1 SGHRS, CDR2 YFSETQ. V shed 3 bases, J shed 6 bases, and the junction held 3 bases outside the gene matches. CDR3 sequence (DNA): TGCGCCAGCAGCTCCTGGACTAGCGGGGCCGGGGAGCTGTTTTTT. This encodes CASSSWTSGAGELFF.

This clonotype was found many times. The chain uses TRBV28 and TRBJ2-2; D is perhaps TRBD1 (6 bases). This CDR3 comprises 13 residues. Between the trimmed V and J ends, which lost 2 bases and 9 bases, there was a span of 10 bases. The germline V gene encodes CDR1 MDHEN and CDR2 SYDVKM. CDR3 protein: CASSLIGGRELFF. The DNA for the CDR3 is TGTGCCAGCAGTTTAATTGGGGGCCGGGAGCTGTTTTTT.

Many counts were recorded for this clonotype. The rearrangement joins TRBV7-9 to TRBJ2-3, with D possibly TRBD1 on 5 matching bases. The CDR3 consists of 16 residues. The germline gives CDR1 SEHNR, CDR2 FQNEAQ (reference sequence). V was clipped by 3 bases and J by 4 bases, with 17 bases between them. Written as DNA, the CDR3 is TGTGCCAGCAGCTTCATAGGTACCAAGGGGTCAGATACGCAGTATTTT. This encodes CASSFIGTKGSDTQYF.

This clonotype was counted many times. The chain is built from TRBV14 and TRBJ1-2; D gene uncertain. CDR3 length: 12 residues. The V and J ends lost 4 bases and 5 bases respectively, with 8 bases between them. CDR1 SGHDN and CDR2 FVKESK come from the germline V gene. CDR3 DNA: TGTGCCAGCAGCCTGGGCGCGTATGGCTACACCTTC. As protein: CASSLGAYGYTF.

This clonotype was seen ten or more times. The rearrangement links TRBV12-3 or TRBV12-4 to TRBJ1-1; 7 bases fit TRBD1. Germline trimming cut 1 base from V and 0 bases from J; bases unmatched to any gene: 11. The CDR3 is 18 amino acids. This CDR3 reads CASSLERGLGGMNTEAFF. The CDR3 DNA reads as TGTGCCAGCAGTTTAGAAAGGGGGCTTGGGGGTATGAACACTGAAGCTTTCTTT.

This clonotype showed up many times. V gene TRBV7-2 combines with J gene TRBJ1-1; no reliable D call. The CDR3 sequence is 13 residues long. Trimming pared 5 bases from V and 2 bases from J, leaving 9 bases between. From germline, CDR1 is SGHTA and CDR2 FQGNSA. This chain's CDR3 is CASSPHANTEAFF. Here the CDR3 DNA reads TGTGCCAGCAGCCCGCATGCAAACACTGAAGCTTTCTTT.